The clone carrying this T cell receptor beta chain was detected ten times or more. TCRdb re-analysed the RACE reads in MiXCR, keeping a single row per CDR3 protein. The sample has some 360,000 distinct CDR3 sequences; roughly 5% are singletons. The CDR3 sequence is 13 residues long. V dropped 5 bases and J dropped 4 bases, with 10 bases sitting between them. Germline CDR1 SGHTA, CDR2 FQGNSA. Time point defined: pre-sensitization, week 0. Treatment indicated: therapeutic diphenylcyclopropenone sensitization with weekly scalp DPC. Ahead of each patch test application, blood was drawn. The sample belongs to a study of human T cells and chemical hapten exposure. The overall study: A roughly 2 cm by roughly 2 cm inner upper arm patch received 2% DPC for sensitization.

This sample comprised whole blood, obtained in connection with sensitization to the hapten diphenylcyclopropenone (DPC). The TCR sequence derives from a woman in her fifties or sixties with alopecia areata. Some clones in this sample may be carry-over from other donors' samples. The chain carries TRBV7-2 and TRBJ2-3; TRBD2 is a possible D gene (7 bases). The CDR3 DNA follows: TGTGCCAGCAGCGGGGGGGCCCCAGATACGCAGTATTTT. Translation gives CASSGGAPDTQYF. Full variable domain (missing parts from reference TRBV7-2 and TRBJ2-3): GAGVSQSPSNKVTEKGKDVELRCDPISGHTALYWYRQSLGQGLEFLIYFQGNSAPDKSGLPSDRFSAERTGGSVSTLTIQRTQQEDSAVYLCASSGGAPDTQYFGPGTRLTVL.